Listed below are T cell receptor beta chains from one sample, sequenced in a study of shared clonotypes between healthy human individuals. Method: immunoSEQ multiplex PCR; TCRdb's copy keeps in-frame clones and lacks some. The sample lists roughly 2.1 million clones, about 93% occurring once. The sample was naive CD8+ T cells from PBMCs. Receptor source: a man in his late teens or twenties in good health. Some clones in this sample may be carry-over from other donors' samples. Each CDR3 is given with its conserved first and last residue. The D gene is left open where the match is weak. Clone size is shown for a subset of rows, as once, few, many or a class of expanded clone.

>once|TRBD1|TRBJ2-2|TRBV7-9
TGTGCCAGCAGCTTCCCGTCATCGGATTGGGACAGGGGGACGGGGGAGCTGTTTTTT
CASSFPSSDWDRGTGELFF
>NA|TRBD1|TRBJ2-7|TRBV7-2
TGTGCCAGCAGCTTAAGGGGACAGACCTACGAGCAGTACTTC
CASSLRGQTYEQYF
>NA|NA|TRBJ1-5|TRBV5-3
TGTGCCAGAAGCTTGGCGGGCGGAAACGGGCCGGATCAGCCCCAGCATTTT
CARSLAGGNGPDQPQHF
>NA|NA|TRBJ2-7|TRBV4-1
TGCGCCAGCAGCCAAGGGGGGTGGGTGAGCGCGGGAGAGCAGTACTTC
CASSQGGWVSAGEQYF
>NA|TRBD1|TRBJ1-1|TRBV30
TGTGCCTGGAGTGGGACGACCCCGGGGACAGGGACTCACACTGAAGCTTTCTTT
CAWSGTTPGTGTHTEAFF
>NA|NA|TRBJ2-3|TRBV9
TGTGCCAGCACCACAGGGCTTAAACACAGAGATACGCAGTATTTT
CASTTGLKHRDTQYF
>NA|NA|TRBJ1-2|TRBV10-3
TGTGCCATCAGTGAGTCGAGCAAGGGTCCCCCTCAGGGCTACACCTTC
CAISESSKGPPQGYTF
>NA|TRBD2|TRBJ2-7|TRBV7-9
TGTGCCAGCAGCCCTCGACTAGCGGCTGGGGAGCAGTACTTC
CASSPRLAAGEQYF
>NA|NA|TRBJ1-1|TRBV7-9
TGTGCCAGCTCTGAAGCTTTCTTT
CASSEAFF
>NA|NA|TRBJ1-1|TRBV11-1
TGTGCCAGCAGCTTAGTCGAGGGGGTGAACACTGAAGCTTTCTTT
CASSLVEGVNTEAFF